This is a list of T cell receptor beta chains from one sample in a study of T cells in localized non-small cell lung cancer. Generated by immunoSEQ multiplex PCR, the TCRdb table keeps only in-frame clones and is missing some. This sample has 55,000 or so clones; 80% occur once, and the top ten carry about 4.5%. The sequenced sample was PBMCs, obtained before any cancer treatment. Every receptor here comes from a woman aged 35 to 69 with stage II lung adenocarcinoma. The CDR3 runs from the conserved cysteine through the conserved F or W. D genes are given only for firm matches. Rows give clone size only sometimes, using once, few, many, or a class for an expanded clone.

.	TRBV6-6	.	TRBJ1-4	TGTGCCAGCAGTTACTCGGGGACCCCTAATGAAAAACTGTTTTTT	CASSYSGTPNEKLFF
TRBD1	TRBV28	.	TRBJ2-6	TGTGCCAGCAAGGGGGCTTCCTCTGGGGCCAACGTCCTGACTTTC	CASKGASSGANVLTF
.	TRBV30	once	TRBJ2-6	TGTGCCTGGAGTGCCTACAGGAGCTTCGGTGGGGCCAACGTCCTGACTTTC	CAWSAYRSFGGANVLTF
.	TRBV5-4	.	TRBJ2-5	TGTGCCGGAGGGGAGGAGACCCAGTACTTC	CAGGEETQYF
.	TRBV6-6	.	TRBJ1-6	TGTGCCAGCAGTTACTCCCGGGGCGAAGGTTCACCCCTCCACTTT	CASSYSRGEGSPLHF
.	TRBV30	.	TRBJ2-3	TGTGCCTGGAGTTCCAGTGGGGGGTTGTTTGGGCAGTATTTT	CAWSSSGGLFGQYF
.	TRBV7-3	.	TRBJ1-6	TGTGCCAGCAGCTTAGCATGGCAGGGCGTTAATTCACCCCTCCACTTT	CASSLAWQGVNSPLHF
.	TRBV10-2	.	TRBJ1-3	TGCGCCAGTAAGACACGGTCGTCGAACACCATATATTTT	CASKTRSSNTIYF
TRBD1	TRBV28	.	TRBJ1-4	TGTGCCAGCAGTTTACCACAGGGGGTTCATGGTGAAAAACTGTTTTTT	CASSLPQGVHGEKLFF
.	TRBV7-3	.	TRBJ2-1	TGTGCCAGCAGCCCCGAGGGGACGTGGGGTTACAATGAGCAGTTCTTC	CASSPEGTWGYNEQFF